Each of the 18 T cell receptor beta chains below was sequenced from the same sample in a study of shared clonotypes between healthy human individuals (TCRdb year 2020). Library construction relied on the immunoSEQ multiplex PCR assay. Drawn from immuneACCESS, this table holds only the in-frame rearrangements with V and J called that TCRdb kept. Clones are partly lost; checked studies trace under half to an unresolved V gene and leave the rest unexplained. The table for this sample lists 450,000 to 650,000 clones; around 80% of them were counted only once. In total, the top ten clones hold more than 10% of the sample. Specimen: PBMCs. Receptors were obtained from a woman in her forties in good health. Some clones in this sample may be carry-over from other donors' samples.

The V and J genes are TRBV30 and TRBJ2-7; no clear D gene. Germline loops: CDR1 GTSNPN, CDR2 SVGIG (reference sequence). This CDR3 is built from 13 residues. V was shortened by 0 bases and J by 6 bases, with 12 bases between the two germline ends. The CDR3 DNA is TGTGCCTGGAGTGTCAGGCAGCTTAGCGAGCAGTACTTC. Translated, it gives CAWSVRQLSEQYF.

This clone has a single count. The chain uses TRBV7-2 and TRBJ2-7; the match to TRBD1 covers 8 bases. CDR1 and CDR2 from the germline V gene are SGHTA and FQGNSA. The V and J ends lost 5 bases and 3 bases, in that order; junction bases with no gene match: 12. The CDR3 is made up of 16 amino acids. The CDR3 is CASSQDRGALYYEQYF. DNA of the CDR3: TGTGCCAGCAGCCAAGACAGGGGAGCGTTGTACTACGAGCAGTACTTC.

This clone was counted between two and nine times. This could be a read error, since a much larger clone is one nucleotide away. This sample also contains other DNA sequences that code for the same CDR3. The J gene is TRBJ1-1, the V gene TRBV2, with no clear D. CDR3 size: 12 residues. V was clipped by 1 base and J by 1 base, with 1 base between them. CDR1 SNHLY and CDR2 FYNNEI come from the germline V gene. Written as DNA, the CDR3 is TGTGCCAGCAGTGAAGGGAACACTGAAGCTTTCTTT. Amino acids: CASSEGNTEAFF.

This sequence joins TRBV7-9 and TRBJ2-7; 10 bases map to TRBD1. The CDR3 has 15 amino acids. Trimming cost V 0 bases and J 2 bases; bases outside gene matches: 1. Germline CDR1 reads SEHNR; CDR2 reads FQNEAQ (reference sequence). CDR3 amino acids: CASSLAGTGAYEQYF. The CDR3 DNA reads TGTGCCAGCAGCTTAGCCGGGACAGGGGCCTACGAGCAGTACTTC.

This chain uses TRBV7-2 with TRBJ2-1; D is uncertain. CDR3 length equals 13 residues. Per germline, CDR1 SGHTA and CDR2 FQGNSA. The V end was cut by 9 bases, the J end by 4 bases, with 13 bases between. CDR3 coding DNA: TGTGCCAGTACGATGTATGGTTACAATGAGCAGTTCTTC. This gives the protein CASTMYGYNEQFF.

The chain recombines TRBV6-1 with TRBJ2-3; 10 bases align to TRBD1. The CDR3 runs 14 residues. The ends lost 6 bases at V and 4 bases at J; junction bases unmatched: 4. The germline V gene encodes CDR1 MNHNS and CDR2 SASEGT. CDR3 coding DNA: TGTGCCAGCAGGAGGGACAGGGGTGCAGATACGCAGTATTTT. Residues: CASRRDRGADTQYF.

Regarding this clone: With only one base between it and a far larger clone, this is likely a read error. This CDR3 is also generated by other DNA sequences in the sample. CDR3 in DNA: TGTGCCAGCAGCCCCCGGAGAAGCACAGATACGCAGTACTTT. Its protein is CASSPRRSTDTQYF. The chain is built from TRBV11-3 and TRBJ2-3; D is ambiguous. There are 14 residues in the CDR3. Germline V gene sequence: CDR1 SGHNT, CDR2 YENEEA.

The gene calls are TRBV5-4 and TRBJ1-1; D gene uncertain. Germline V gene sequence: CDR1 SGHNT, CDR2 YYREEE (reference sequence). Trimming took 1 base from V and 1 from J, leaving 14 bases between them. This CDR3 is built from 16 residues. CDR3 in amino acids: CASSLSTSRWNTEAFF. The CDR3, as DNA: TGTGCCAGCAGCTTGTCGACAAGCCGGTGGAACACTGAAGCTTTCTTT.

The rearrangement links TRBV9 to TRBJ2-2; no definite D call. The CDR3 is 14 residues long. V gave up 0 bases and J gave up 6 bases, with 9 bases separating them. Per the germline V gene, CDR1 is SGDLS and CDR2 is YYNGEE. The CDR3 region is CASSVVPDPGELFF. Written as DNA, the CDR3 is TGTGCCAGCAGCGTAGTACCCGACCCCGGGGAGCTGTTTTTT.

CDR3 region: CASSKPHTEGDRGQGTEAFF. The CDR3 bases are TGTGCCAGCAGCAAACCCCACACTGAAGGGGACAGGGGTCAGGGCACTGAAGCTTTCTTT. The chain is built from TRBV21-1 and TRBJ1-1; no DNA check was done on the table's D call, TRBD1. TRBV21-1 has pseudogene status. This CDR3 is 20 amino acids long.

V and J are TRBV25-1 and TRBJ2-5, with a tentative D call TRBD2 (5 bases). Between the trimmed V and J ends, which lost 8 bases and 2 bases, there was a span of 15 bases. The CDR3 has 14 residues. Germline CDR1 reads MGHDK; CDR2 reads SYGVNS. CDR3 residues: CASGRDTAQETQYF. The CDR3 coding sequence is TGTGCCAGCGGCCGGGATACGGCACAAGAGACCCAGTACTTC. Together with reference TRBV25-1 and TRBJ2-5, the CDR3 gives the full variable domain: EADIYQTPRYLVIGTGKKITLECSQTMGHDKMYWYQQDPGMELHLIHYSYGVNSTEKGDLSSESTVSRIRTEHFPLTLESARPSHTSQYLCASGRDTAQETQYFGPGTRLLVL.

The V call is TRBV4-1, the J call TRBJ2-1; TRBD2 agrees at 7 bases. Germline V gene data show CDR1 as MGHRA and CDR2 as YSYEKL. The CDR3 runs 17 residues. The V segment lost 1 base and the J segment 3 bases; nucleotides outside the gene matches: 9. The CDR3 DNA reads TGCGCCAGCAGCCAAGGGGGAGGGAGGTACCTCTACAATGAGCAGTTCTTC. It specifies CASSQGGGRYLYNEQFF.

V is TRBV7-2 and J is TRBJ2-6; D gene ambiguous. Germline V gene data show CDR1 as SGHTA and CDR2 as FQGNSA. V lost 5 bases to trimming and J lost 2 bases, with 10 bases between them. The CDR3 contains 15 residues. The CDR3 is CASSLGPPGANVLTF. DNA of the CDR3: TGTGCCAGCAGCCTCGGGCCTCCTGGGGCCAACGTCCTGACTTTC.

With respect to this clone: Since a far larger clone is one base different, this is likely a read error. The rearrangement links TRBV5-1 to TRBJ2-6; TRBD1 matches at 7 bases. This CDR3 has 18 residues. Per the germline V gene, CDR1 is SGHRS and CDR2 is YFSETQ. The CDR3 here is CASSRDSRGVGGANVLIF. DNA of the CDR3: TGCGCCAGCAGCAGGGACAGTCGGGGCGTTGGTGGGGCCAACGTCCTGATTTTC.

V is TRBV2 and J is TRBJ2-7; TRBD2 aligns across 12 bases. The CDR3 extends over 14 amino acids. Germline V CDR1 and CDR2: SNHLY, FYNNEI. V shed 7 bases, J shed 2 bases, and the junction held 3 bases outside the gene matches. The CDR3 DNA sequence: TGTGCCAGCACCGGACTAGCGGGGACCTACGAGCAGTACTTC. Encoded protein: CASTGLAGTYEQYF.

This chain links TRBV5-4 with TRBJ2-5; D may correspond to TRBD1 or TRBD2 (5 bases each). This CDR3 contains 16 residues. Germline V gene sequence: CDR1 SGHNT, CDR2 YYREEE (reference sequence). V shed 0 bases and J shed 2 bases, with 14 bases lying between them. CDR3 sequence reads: CASSLGGLGAQETQYF. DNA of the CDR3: TGTGCCAGCAGCTTGGGGGGGTTAGGAGCGCAAGAGACCCAGTACTTC. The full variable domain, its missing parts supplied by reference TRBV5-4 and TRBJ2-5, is ETGVTQSPTHLIKTRGQQVTLRCSSQSGHNTVSWYQQALGQGPQFIFQYYREEENGRGNFPPRFSGLQFPNYSSELNVNALELDDSALYLCASSLGGLGAQETQYFGPGTRLLVL.

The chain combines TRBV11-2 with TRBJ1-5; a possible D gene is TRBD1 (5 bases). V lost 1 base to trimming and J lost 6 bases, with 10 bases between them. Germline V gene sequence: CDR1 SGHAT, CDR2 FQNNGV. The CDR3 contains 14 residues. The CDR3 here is CASSLAGGTQPQHF. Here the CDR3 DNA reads TGTGCCAGCAGCTTAGCCGGGGGGACTCAGCCCCAGCATTTT. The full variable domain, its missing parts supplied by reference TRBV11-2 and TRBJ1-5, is EAGVAQSPRYKIIEKRQSVAFWCNPISGHATLYWYQQILGQGPKLLIQFQNNGVVDDSQLPKDRFSAERLKGVDSTLKIQPAKLEDSAVYLCASSLAGGTQPQHFGDGTRLSIL.

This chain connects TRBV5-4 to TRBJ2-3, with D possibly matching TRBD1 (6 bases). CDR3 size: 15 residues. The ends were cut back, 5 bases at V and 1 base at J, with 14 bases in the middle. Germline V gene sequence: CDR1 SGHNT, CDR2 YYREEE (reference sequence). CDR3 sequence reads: CASRPGVLGTDTQYF. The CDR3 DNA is TGTGCCAGCAGGCCAGGGGTTCTCGGCACAGATACGCAGTATTTT.